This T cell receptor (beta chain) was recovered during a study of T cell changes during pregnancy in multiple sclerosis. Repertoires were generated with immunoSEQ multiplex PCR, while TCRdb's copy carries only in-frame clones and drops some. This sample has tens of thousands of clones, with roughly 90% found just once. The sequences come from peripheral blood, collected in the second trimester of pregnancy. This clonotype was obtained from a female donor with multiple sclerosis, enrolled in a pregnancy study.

CDR3 in amino acids: CASGTGREKLFF. The CDR3 coding sequence is TGTGCCAGCGGGACAGGGCGGGAAAAACTGTTTTTT. J is TRBJ1-4 and V is TRBV6-1; TRBD1 matches 9 bases. Germline trimming cut 8 bases from V and 8 bases from J; bases unmatched to any gene: 3. The V gene's germline CDR1 is MNHNS and CDR2 SASEGT. CDR3 length: 12 amino acids.